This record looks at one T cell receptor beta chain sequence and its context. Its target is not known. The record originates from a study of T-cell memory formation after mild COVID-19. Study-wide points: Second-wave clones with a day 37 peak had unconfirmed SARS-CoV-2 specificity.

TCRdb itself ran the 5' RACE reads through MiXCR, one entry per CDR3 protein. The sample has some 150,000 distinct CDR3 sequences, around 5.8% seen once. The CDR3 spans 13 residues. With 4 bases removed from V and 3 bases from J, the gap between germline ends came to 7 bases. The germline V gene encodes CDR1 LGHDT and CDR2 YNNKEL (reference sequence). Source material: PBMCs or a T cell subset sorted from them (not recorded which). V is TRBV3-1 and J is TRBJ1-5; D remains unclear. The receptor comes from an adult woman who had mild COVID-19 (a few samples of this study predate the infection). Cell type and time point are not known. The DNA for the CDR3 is TGTGCCAGCAGCCCTGGACTCAATCAGCCCCAGCATTTT. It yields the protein CASSPGLNQPQHF.